The 21 T cell receptor beta chains given below trace back to one sample, sequenced in a study of shared clonotypes between healthy human individuals. Sequencing used immunoSEQ multiplex PCR; TCRdb keeps in-frame clones, though not all of them. The sample contains some 2.1 million clones, roughly 94% of which appear only once. In the naive CD8 group, cells lacked CD45RO and were positively selected for CCR7, so terminally differentiated effector memory CD45RA+ cells were left out. Sequencing was carried out using naive CD8+ T cells sorted from blood. The receptors were gathered from a man between 18 and 35 years old in good health.

This chain connects TRBV29-1 to TRBJ2-7; the D gene is possibly TRBD1 (8 bases). V gave up 5 bases and J gave up 2 bases, with 22 bases separating them. The CDR3 runs 16 residues. Germline values: CDR1 SQVTM, CDR2 ANQGSEA. CDR3 sequence (DNA): TGCAGCGTTTCGGGGGGTACAGGGGGTACCCCCTACGAGCAGTACTTC. Translation: CSVSGGTGGTPYEQYF.

Concerning this clone: The sample carries other DNA sequences with the same CDR3. CDR3 amino acids: CASSVGGSGSNEQFF. CDR3 sequence (DNA): TGTGCCAGCAGCGTAGGAGGTAGCGGGAGCAATGAGCAGTTCTTC. The rearrangement links TRBV9 to TRBJ2-1, with TRBD2 matching over 9 bases. The V segment lost 0 bases and the J segment 6 bases; nucleotides outside the gene matches: 4. The CDR3 consists of 15 residues. Germline CDR1 is SGDLS and CDR2 is YYNGEE. Filled out from reference TRBV9 and TRBJ2-1, the complete variable domain reads DSGVTQTPKHLITATGQRVTLRCSPRSGDLSVYWYQQSLDQGLQFLIQYYNGEERAKGNILERFSAQQFPDLHSELNLSSLELGDSALYFCASSVGGSGSNEQFFGPGTRLTVL.

As to this clone: Other DNA sequences of this sample code for an identical CDR3. The rearrangement uses TRBV11-2 and TRBJ2-7; 11 bases map to TRBD1. CDR3 length: 15 residues. V was clipped by 5 bases and J by 1 base; unmatched bases: 4. The germline V gene encodes CDR1 SGHAT and CDR2 FQNNGV. The DNA for the CDR3 is TGTGCCAGCAGCCTGGGGACAGGGGGGTCCTACGAGCAGTACTTC. It is translated as CASSLGTGGSYEQYF.

The chain carries TRBV30 and TRBJ2-1; D is undetermined. The CDR3 consists of 14 residues. V dropped 0 bases and J dropped 6 bases, with 12 bases sitting between them. Per germline, CDR1 GTSNPN and CDR2 SVGIG (reference sequence). CDR3 sequence (DNA): TGTGCCTGGAGTGTCGCTTTGTGGGGCAATGAGCAGTTCTTC. Translation: CAWSVALWGNEQFF.

This clone appeared once. The chain uses TRBV9 and TRBJ2-7; 7 bases agree with TRBD2. The CDR3 contains 14 residues. Germline CDR1 is SGDLS and CDR2 is YYNGEE. The ends lost 4 bases at V and 3 bases at J; junction bases unmatched: 7. The CDR3 region has the DNA TGTGCCAGCAGCCCACCAGGGACTAACTACGAGCAGTACTTC. Its translation: CASSPPGTNYEQYF.

The chain couples TRBV10-1 to TRBJ2-2; 10 bases agree with TRBD2. Germline lookup yields CDR1 WNHNN and CDR2 SYGVQD (reference sequence). The V segment lost 0 bases and the J segment 7 bases; nucleotides outside the gene matches: 11. The CDR3 length is 18 residues. The CDR3 sequence: CASSESEASGRGGGELFF. CDR3 sequence (DNA): TGCGCCAGCAGTGAGTCGGAGGCTAGCGGGAGAGGGGGCGGGGAGCTGTTTTTT.

This chain connects TRBV4-1 to TRBJ1-1, with D uncertain. Trimming took 1 base from V and 4 from J, leaving 13 bases between them. CDR3 size: 15 residues. The germline V gene encodes CDR1 MGHRA and CDR2 YSYEKL. The CDR3 region is CASSQVDVGSTEAFF. The CDR3 nucleotides are TGCGCCAGCAGCCAAGTCGACGTGGGGAGCACTGAAGCTTTCTTT.

This rearrangement joins TRBV4-1 to TRBJ1-6; D possibly corresponds to TRBD1 (6 bases). The CDR3 totals 17 residues. Trimming left V 2 bases short and J 1 base short, with 12 bases between. Germline lookup yields CDR1 MGHRA and CDR2 YSYEKL. The CDR3 DNA sequence: TGCGCCAGCAGCCAATGGGGAGGGGGGTCCTATAATTCACCCCTCCACTTT. Protein product: CASSQWGGGSYNSPLHF.

This chain links TRBV29-1 with TRBJ2-1, with TRBD1 matching 7 bases. The V and J ends lost 3 bases and 3 bases, in that order; junction bases with no gene match: 2. The CDR3 is 13 residues long. The germline CDR1 and CDR2 sequences are SQVTM and ANQGSEA. The CDR3 region is CSVEWDSYNEQFF. The CDR3 DNA reads as TGCAGCGTTGAGTGGGACAGCTACAATGAGCAGTTCTTC.

The V gene is TRBV10-2, the J gene TRBJ1-2; 8 nucleotides match TRBD1. Per the germline V gene, CDR1 is WSHSY and CDR2 is SAAADI. The CDR3 runs to 14 residues. V was pared by 4 bases and J by 5 bases, with 6 bases of the junction left unmatched. The CDR3 nucleotides are TGCGCCAGCAGTGGTAGCCAGGGGGCTTATGGCTACACCTTC. It yields the protein CASSGSQGAYGYTF.

To note about this clone: The junction departs from the called germline gene at one end, perhaps through a read error. The rearrangement uses TRBV11-2 and TRBJ1-1; TRBD1 might be the D (6 bases). From germline, CDR1 is SGHAT and CDR2 FQNNGV. The CDR3 has 14 amino acids. The chain's CDR3 is CASNLGGTNTEAFF. For the CDR3, the DNA is TGTGCCAGCAACTTAGGGGGGACGAACACTGAAGCTTTCTTT.

To note about this clone: The sample carries other DNA sequences with the same CDR3. The V call is TRBV27, the J call TRBJ2-5, with a possible D match to TRBD2 (6 bases). The V gene's germline CDR1 is MNHEY and CDR2 SMNVEV (reference sequence). This CDR3 contains 13 residues. V gave up 2 bases and J gave up 5 bases, with 9 bases separating them. For the CDR3, the DNA is TGTGCCAGCAGTTTACCAGGAGGGGAGACCCAGTACTTC. Translated: CASSLPGGETQYF.

This chain joins TRBV15 and TRBJ2-1; D possibly corresponds to TRBD2 (5 bases). The CDR3 has 13 amino acids. Between the trimmed V and J ends, which lost 5 bases and 3 bases, there was a span of 8 bases. Germline assignment: CDR1 LNHNV and CDR2 YYDKDF (reference sequence). CDR3 sequence reads: CATSFSVYNEQFF. CDR3 coding DNA: TGTGCCACCAGCTTTAGCGTCTACAATGAGCAGTTCTTC.

V gene TRBV13 combines with J gene TRBJ2-5; 14 nucleotides agree with TRBD2. CDR3 length: 18 amino acids. The V gene end was trimmed by 1 base and the J gene end by 1 base; junction bases not matched to a gene: 5. Germline values: CDR1 PRHDT, CDR2 FYEKMQ (reference sequence). The CDR3 protein is CASSLVGTSGGIQETQYF. The CDR3 coding sequence is TGTGCCAGCAGCTTAGTCGGGACTAGCGGGGGTATCCAAGAGACCCAGTACTTC. The entire variable domain, with the rest obtained from reference TRBV13 and TRBJ2-5, is as follows: AAGVIQSPRHLIKEKRETATLKCYPIPRHDTVYWYQQGPGQDPQFLISFYEKMQSDKGSIPDRFSAQQFSDYHSELNMSSLELGDSALYFCASSLVGTSGGIQETQYFGPGTRLLVL.

The rearrangement links TRBV7-2 to TRBJ2-5; unclear D gene. The CDR3 is 13 amino acids. The V gene's germline CDR1 is SGHTA and CDR2 FQGNSA. Trimming took off 1 base at V and 3 bases at J, with 6 bases between the two ends. The CDR3 coding sequence is TGTGCCAGCAGCTTAGATGTGGAAGAGACCCAGTACTTC. Its translation: CASSLDVEETQYF.

The V gene is TRBV7-3, the J gene TRBJ2-2; tentative D call: TRBD2 (6 bases). The CDR3 loop spans 14 amino acids. V was pared by 2 bases and J by 3 bases, with 7 bases between. Germline CDR1 is SGHTA and CDR2 is FQGTGA. This CDR3 reads CASSLLADTGELFF. Here the CDR3 DNA reads TGTGCCAGCAGCTTATTAGCGGACACCGGGGAGCTGTTTTTT. Supplemented by reference TRBV7-3 and TRBJ2-2, the full variable domain reads GAGVSQTPSNKVTEKGKYVELRCDPISGHTALYWYRQSLGQGPEFLIYFQGTGAADDSGLPNDRFFAVRPEGSVSTLKIQRTERGDSAVYLCASSLLADTGELFFGEGSRLTVL.

In its sample, this clone was seen a few times. The rearrangement joins TRBV25-1 to TRBJ2-7; tentatively, D is TRBD2 (5 bases). V lost 3 bases and J 4 bases, leaving 16 bases between the germline ends. Germline-derived CDR1 and CDR2 are MGHDK and SYGVNS. The CDR3 has 15 residues. The CDR3 DNA is TGTGCCAGCAGTGACCAGGACCGCGGGTTTTACGAGCAGTACTTC. Its protein product is CASSDQDRGFYEQYF.

About this clone: Other nucleotide sequences in the sample specify the same CDR3. The V call is TRBV6-6, the J call TRBJ1-1, with D unresolved. The CDR3 contains 13 residues. Trimming took 1 base from V and 1 from J, leaving 4 bases between them. Germline V gene sequence: CDR1 MNHNY, CDR2 SVGAGI (reference sequence). This CDR3 reads CASSYYGNTEAFF. CDR3 coding DNA: TGTGCCAGCAGTTACTACGGGAACACTGAAGCTTTCTTT.

The chain links TRBV6-1 to TRBJ2-7; D not certain. CDR3 size: 15 residues. Germline CDR1 MNHNS, CDR2 SASEGT. The V and J ends lost 2 bases and 1 base respectively, with 12 bases between them. The CDR3 region is CASSEYERKSYEQYF. The DNA of the CDR3 is TGTGCCAGCAGTGAATATGAACGTAAGTCCTACGAGCAGTACTTC.

J is TRBJ2-1 and V is TRBV4-3, with a possible D match to TRBD1 (6 bases). The CDR3 consists of 16 residues. Trimming shortened V by 4 bases and J by 0 bases, and 13 bases separated the two germline ends. The V gene's germline CDR1 is LGHNA and CDR2 YSLEER. CDR3 protein: CASSPGTGSSYNEQFF. CDR3 bases: TGCGCCAGCAGCCCGGGAACAGGGAGCTCCTACAATGAGCAGTTCTTC.

The CDR3 is CASSPVQGARNQPQHF. CDR3 coding DNA: TGCGCCAGCAGCCCGGTCCAGGGGGCGCGAAATCAGCCCCAGCATTTT. The V call is TRBV4-1, the J call TRBJ1-5; 8 bases are a match to TRBD1. The CDR3 runs 16 residues. Losses at the gene ends were 4 bases for V and 4 bases for J; bases not matched to a gene: 9. Germline assignment: CDR1 MGHRA and CDR2 YSYEKL.